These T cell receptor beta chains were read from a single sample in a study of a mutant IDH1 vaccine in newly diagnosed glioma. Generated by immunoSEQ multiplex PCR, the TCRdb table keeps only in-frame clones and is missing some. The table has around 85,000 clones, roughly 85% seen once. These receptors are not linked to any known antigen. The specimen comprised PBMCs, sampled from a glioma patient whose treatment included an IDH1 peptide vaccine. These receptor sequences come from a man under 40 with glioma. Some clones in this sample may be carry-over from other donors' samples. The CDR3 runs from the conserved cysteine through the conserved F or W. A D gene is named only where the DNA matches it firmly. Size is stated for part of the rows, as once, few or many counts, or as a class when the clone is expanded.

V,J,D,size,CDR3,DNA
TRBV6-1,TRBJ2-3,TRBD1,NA,CASARDRSTDTQYF,TGTGCCAGCGCCCGGGACAGGAGCACAGATACGCAGTATTTT
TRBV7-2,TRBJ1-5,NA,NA,CASSYRGGSNQPQHF,TGTGCCAGCAGCTACCGCGGTGGTAGCAATCAGCCCCAGCATTTT
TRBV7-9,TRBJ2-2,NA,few,CASSLGGAWGGTGELFF,TGTGCCAGCAGCTTAGGCGGAGCCTGGGGAGGCACCGGGGAGCTGTTTTTT
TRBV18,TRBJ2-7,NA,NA,CASSGTDIREQYF,TGTGCCAGCTCAGGGACGGATATCAGGGAGCAGTACTTC
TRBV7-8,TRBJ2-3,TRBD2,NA,CASSPRGLAGPDTQYF,TGTGCCAGCAGCCCGCGGGGACTAGCGGGGCCAGATACGCAGTATTTT
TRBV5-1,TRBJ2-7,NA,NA,CASCFAGTPSYEQYF,TGCGCCAGCTGTTTCGCGGGTACACCCTCCTACGAGCAGTACTTC
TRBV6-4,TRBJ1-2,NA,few,CASSEGPSNYGYTF,TGTGCCAGCAGTGAGGGTCCGTCTAACTATGGCTACACCTTC
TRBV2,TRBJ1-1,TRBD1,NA,CASVQLRTGKARAFF,TGTGCCAGCGTACAACTTAGGACAGGGAAGGCAAGGGCTTTCTTT
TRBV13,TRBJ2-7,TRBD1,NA,CASSSRTGDYEQYF,TGTGCCAGCAGCTCTCGGACAGGGGACTACGAGCAGTACTTC
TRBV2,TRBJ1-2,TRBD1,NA,CASSEVRTGRGYTF,TGTGCCAGCAGTGAAGTCCGGACAGGGCGCGGCTACACCTTC
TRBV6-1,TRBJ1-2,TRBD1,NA,CASSRGGTGVGYTF,TGTGCCAGCAGTCGCGGGGGGACAGGTGTTGGCTACACCTTC
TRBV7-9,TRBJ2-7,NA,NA,CASSRAFREKEQYF,TGTGCCAGCAGTAGGGCGTTCCGGGAGAAGGAGCAGTACTTC
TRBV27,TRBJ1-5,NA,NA,CASSLSGDIVQPQHF,TGTGCCAGCAGTTTATCTGGGGATATAGTCCAGCCCCAGCATTTT